These 26 T cell receptor beta chains share one sample of origin, sequenced in a study of cytomegalovirus exposure and HLA in healthy donors. Assay: immunoSEQ multiplex PCR; the TCRdb copy retains only in-frame clones and omits some. The sample has some 130,000 clones; 80% to 90% are singletons. Sample: PBMCs. The receptor source for this set is a woman under 30 in good health and CMV-seronegative.

This chain connects TRBV5-1 to TRBJ1-6; TRBD1 aligns across 10 bases. V lost 4 bases to trimming and J lost 9 bases; unmatched junction nucleotides: 4. The CDR3 contains 14 residues. Germline CDR1 SGHRS, CDR2 YFSETQ. CDR3 DNA: TGCGCCAGCAGCACCGACAGGGGGCGTTCACCCCTCCACTTT. It translates to CASSTDRGRSPLHF.

About this clone: The identical CDR3 is also encoded by other nucleotide sequences in the sample. The V call is TRBV7-3, the J call TRBJ1-1; maybe TRBD1 (5 bases). The germline V gene has CDR1 SGHTA and CDR2 FQGTGA. V was trimmed by 1 base and J by 4 bases, leaving 10 bases between them. The length of the CDR3 is 14 residues. This chain's CDR3 is CASSLSQGGTEAFF. The CDR3 region has the DNA TGTGCCAGCAGCTTAAGTCAGGGTGGCACTGAAGCTTTCTTT.

The chain uses TRBV7-9 and TRBJ2-5; 8 positions agree with TRBD2. The CDR3 totals 16 residues. Germline V gene data show CDR1 as SEHNR and CDR2 as FQNEAQ (reference sequence). J gave up 2 bases and V 3 bases, and 8 bases lay outside the gene matches. CDR3 amino acids: CASSFWGAGEQETQYF. CDR3 nucleotide sequence: TGTGCCAGCAGCTTTTGGGGAGCGGGGGAGCAAGAGACCCAGTACTTC.

As DNA, the CDR3 is TGTGCCAGCAGCTTAGTTGGGCCTGGTGGCTACACCTTC. This sequence encodes CASSLVGPGGYTF. This rearrangement joins TRBV11-2 to TRBJ1-2, with no clear D. The CDR3 has 13 amino acids. Germline lookup yields CDR1 SGHAT and CDR2 FQNNGV. Trimming shortened V by 1 base and J by 7 bases, and 10 bases separated the two germline ends.

The J gene is TRBJ1-2, the V gene TRBV5-3; 10 bases are shared with TRBD1. TRBV5-3 carries the ORF label, with uncertain function. CDR3 length equals 14 residues. The ends lost 4 bases at V and 10 bases at J; junction bases unmatched: 10. Here the CDR3 DNA reads TGTGCCAGAAGCCAAACCAGGGACAGGGGACACTACACCTTC. Protein product: CARSQTRDRGHYTF.

This clone was observed once. The CDR3 loop reads CASSRDRGPYEQYF. In DNA form, the CDR3 reads TGTGCCAGTTCCCGGGACAGGGGACCCTACGAGCAGTACTTC. The rearrangement joins TRBV7-3 to TRBJ2-7; 10 bases fit TRBD1. This CDR3 has 14 amino acids. Germline CDR1 is SGHTA and CDR2 is FQGTGA. J was trimmed by 2 bases and V by 9 bases; bases with no gene match: 7.

The chain recombines TRBV18 with TRBJ2-2; D call uncertain. The CDR3 totals 16 residues. The ends were cut back, 1 base at V and 6 bases at J, with 15 bases in the middle. Germline V gives CDR1 KGHSH, CDR2 LQKENI. CDR3 in amino acids: CASSPRLDPRSGELFF. DNA of the CDR3: TGTGCCAGCTCACCACGCCTCGACCCTAGGTCCGGGGAGCTGTTTTTT.

CDR3 protein: CASSRGIGSTDTQYF. The CDR3 nucleotides are TGCGCCAGCAGCAGGGGGATAGGAAGCACAGATACGCAGTATTTT. V and J are TRBV5-1 and TRBJ2-3; D possibly corresponds to TRBD1 (6 bases). Germline lookup yields CDR1 SGHRS and CDR2 YFSETQ. V was cut by 4 bases and J by 0 bases, with 12 bases left in between. The CDR3 has 15 residues.

V is TRBV9 and J is TRBJ1-2; a weak D match, TRBD1 (6 bases). The CDR3 sequence is 16 residues long. V was shortened by 0 bases and J by 3 bases, with 15 bases between the two germline ends. CDR1 and CDR2 (germline): SGDLS, YYNGEE. For the CDR3, the DNA is TGTGCCAGCAGCGTAGGGCCCGGGGGGCTATACTATGGCTACACCTTC. It is translated as CASSVGPGGLYYGYTF.

This clone came up a few times. J is TRBJ1-2 and V is TRBV5-1; TRBD1 matches at 7 bases. CDR1 is SGHRS, CDR2 YFSETQ, per germline. The V gene end was trimmed by 0 bases and the J gene end by 6 bases; junction bases not matched to a gene: 17. The CDR3 has 18 residues. CDR3 sequence (DNA): TGCGCCAGCAGCTTGGGGGCCCGGACAGGATCCTATCAGGATGGCTACACCTTC. It translates to CASSLGARTGSYQDGYTF.

The rearrangement joins TRBV6-5 to TRBJ2-2, with D possibly matching TRBD1 (6 bases). V lost 5 bases to trimming and J lost 0 bases, with 10 bases between them. The length of the CDR3 is 15 residues. Per germline, CDR1 MNHEY and CDR2 SVGAGI. The CDR3 DNA reads as TGTGCCAGCAGTCCCGGGACACCGAACACCGGGGAGCTGTTTTTT. This sequence encodes CASSPGTPNTGELFF.

The chain has TRBV5-4 and TRBJ2-2; a weak D match, TRBD1 (6 bases). From germline, CDR1 is SGHNT and CDR2 YYREEE (reference sequence). The V and J ends lost 4 bases and 8 bases respectively, with 18 bases between them. The CDR3 loop spans 15 amino acids. CDR3 in amino acids: CASSELNRVSGELFF. In DNA, the CDR3 is TGTGCCAGCAGCGAGCTCAACAGGGTGTCAGGGGAGCTGTTTTTT.

V is TRBV7-9 and J is TRBJ2-4; D gene unclear. The V end was cut by 5 bases, the J end by 9 bases, with 11 bases between. The CDR3 runs 12 residues. In germline, CDR1 is SEHNR, CDR2 FQNEAQ (reference sequence). CDR3 sequence: CASSPTPGIQYF. As DNA, the CDR3 is TGTGCCAGCAGCCCTACCCCTGGCATTCAGTACTTC.

J is TRBJ2-3 and V is TRBV5-1; maybe TRBD1 (5 bases). V was trimmed by 0 bases and J by 0 bases, leaving 5 bases between them. Germline CDR1 reads SGHRS; CDR2 reads YFSETQ. The CDR3 is 14 amino acids. The CDR3 sequence: CASSLAGSTDTQYF. DNA for the CDR3: TGCGCCAGCAGCTTGGCAGGGAGCACAGATACGCAGTATTTT.

The chain employs TRBV9 and TRBJ2-1; 8 bases line up with TRBD2. With V trimmed by 0 bases and J by 5 bases, 7 bases remained unmatched. The CDR3 loop spans 16 amino acids. CDR1 SGDLS and CDR2 YYNGEE come from the germline V gene. The CDR3 reads CASSVGGAGVNNEQFF. CDR3 coding DNA: TGTGCCAGCAGCGTAGGCGGAGCGGGGGTAAACAATGAGCAGTTCTTC.

The V gene is TRBV9, the J gene TRBJ1-2; tentatively, D is TRBD1 (5 bases). The CDR3 covers 17 residues. The V end lost 3 bases, the J end lost 0 bases, and 18 bases lay between the germline ends. CDR1 and CDR2 from the germline V gene are SGDLS and YYNGEE. This CDR3 reads CASSASGGTLANYGYTF. The DNA of the CDR3 is TGTGCCAGCAGCGCCAGTGGGGGGACTCTGGCTAACTATGGCTACACCTTC.

This clone showed up just once. The chain employs TRBV2 and TRBJ2-7; D not resolved. Germline values: CDR1 SNHLY, CDR2 FYNNEI. The length of the CDR3 is 10 residues. Trimming removed 8 bases from V and 4 bases from J, with 6 bases in between. The CDR3 here is CASRVYEQYF. The CDR3 DNA reads as TGTGCCAGCCGAGTATACGAGCAGTACTTC.

The CDR3 reads CASSPGSRSEQYF. The CDR3 DNA follows: TGCGCCAGCAGCCCCGGGTCCCGCTCCGAGCAGTACTTC. V usage is TRBV5-1 and J usage is TRBJ2-7; D remains ambiguous. Germline CDR1 and CDR2: SGHRS and YFSETQ. The CDR3 has 13 amino acids. Trimming removed 4 bases at V and 6 bases at J, with 14 bases between.

The V call is TRBV11-2, the J call TRBJ2-7, with a tentative D call TRBD1 (6 bases). The germline CDR1 and CDR2 sequences are SGHAT and FQNNGV. The CDR3 sequence is 15 residues long. Trimming took 4 bases from V and 3 from J, leaving 16 bases between them. The CDR3 spells CASSWGLQRFYEQYF. The CDR3 DNA sequence: TGTGCCAGCAGCTGGGGGCTTCAAAGATTCTACGAGCAGTACTTC.

The chain couples TRBV28 to TRBJ2-3; 8 bases agree with TRBD1. The CDR3 runs to 15 residues. Germline V lookup: CDR1 MDHEN, CDR2 SYDVKM. J was trimmed by 2 bases and V by 5 bases; bases with no gene match: 6. CDR3 loop: CASSRTGTYTDTQYF. Here the CDR3 DNA reads TGTGCCAGCAGTCGGACAGGGACTTACACAGATACGCAGTATTTT. The full variable domain, its missing parts supplied by reference TRBV28 and TRBJ2-3, is DVKVTQSSRYLVKRTGEKVFLECVQDMDHENMFWYRQDPGLGLRLIYFSYDVKMKEKGDIPEGYSVSREKKERFSLILESASTNQTSMYLCASSRTGTYTDTQYFGPGTRLTVL.

The J gene is TRBJ1-5, the V gene TRBV27; D is undetermined. Per germline, CDR1 MNHEY and CDR2 SMNVEV (reference sequence). The V gene lost 3 bases and the J gene lost 0 bases, with 3 bases spanning the gap. This CDR3 is built from 13 residues. The CDR3 protein is CASSFNSNQPQHF. The CDR3 coding sequence is TGTGCCAGCAGTTTCAATAGCAATCAGCCCCAGCATTTT.

J is TRBJ2-7 and V is TRBV21-1; TRBD1 reflects the table's D call only, with no check against the DNA. TRBV21-1 is termed a pseudogene. This CDR3 spans 14 amino acids. The CDR3 loop reads CASTWPGQGSEQYF. DNA for the CDR3: TGTGCCAGCACTTGGCCGGGACAGGGATCCGAGCAGTACTTC.

This sequence joins TRBV19 and TRBJ1-1, with 7 bases matching TRBD1. The CDR3 is made up of 15 amino acids. Looked up from germline, CDR1 is LNHDA and CDR2 is SQIVND (reference sequence). Trimming removed 0 bases from V and 4 bases from J; junction bases left unmatched: 5. CDR3: CASSIEDRAGTEAFF. The DNA of the CDR3 is TGTGCCAGTAGTATAGAAGACAGGGCGGGCACTGAAGCTTTCTTT.

In this sample, this clone turned up once. The chain links TRBV5-4 to TRBJ2-1; D perhaps matches TRBD2 (6 bases). The V end lost 0 bases, the J end lost 5 bases, and 9 bases lay between the germline ends. In germline, CDR1 is SGHNT, CDR2 YYREEE (reference sequence). The CDR3 has 14 amino acids. CDR3 nucleotides: TGTGCCAGCAGCTTGGATCGGGGGAACAATGAGCAGTTCTTC. This sequence encodes CASSLDRGNNEQFF.

This sequence joins TRBV27 and TRBJ1-1, with D uncertain. The CDR3 has 15 residues. The ends were cut back, 3 bases at V and 7 bases at J, with 18 bases in the middle. Germline V gene sequence: CDR1 MNHEY, CDR2 SMNVEV (reference sequence). The CDR3 DNA reads as TGTGCCAGCAGTTTCCGGGTGGAGGGCACGGGTGAAGCTTTCTTT. Its translation: CASSFRVEGTGEAFF.

V gene TRBV4-1 combines with J gene TRBJ1-2; D unresolved. Between the trimmed V and J ends, which lost 4 bases and 5 bases, there was a span of 17 bases. Germline-derived CDR1 and CDR2 are MGHRA and YSYEKL. CDR3 length equals 15 residues. The CDR3 protein is CASSRLWTEIYGYTF. Written as DNA, the CDR3 is TGCGCCAGCAGCCGACTATGGACGGAGATATATGGCTACACCTTC.